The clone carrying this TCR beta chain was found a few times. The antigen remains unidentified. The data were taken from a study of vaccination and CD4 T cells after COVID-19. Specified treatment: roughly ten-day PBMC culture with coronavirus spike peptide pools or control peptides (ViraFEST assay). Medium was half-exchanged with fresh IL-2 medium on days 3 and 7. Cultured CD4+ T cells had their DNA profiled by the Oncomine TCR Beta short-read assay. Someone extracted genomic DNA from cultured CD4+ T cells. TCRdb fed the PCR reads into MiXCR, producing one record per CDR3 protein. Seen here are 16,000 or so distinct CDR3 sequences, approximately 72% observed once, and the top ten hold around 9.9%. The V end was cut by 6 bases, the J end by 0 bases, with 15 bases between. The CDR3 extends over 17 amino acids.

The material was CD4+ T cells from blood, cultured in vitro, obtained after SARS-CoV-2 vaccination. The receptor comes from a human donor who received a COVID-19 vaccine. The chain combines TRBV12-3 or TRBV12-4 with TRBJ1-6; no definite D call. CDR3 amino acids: CASSRTMGSSYNSPLHF. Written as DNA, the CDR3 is TGTGCCAGCAGCCGGACCATGGGAAGCTCCTATAATTCACCCCTCCACTTT.